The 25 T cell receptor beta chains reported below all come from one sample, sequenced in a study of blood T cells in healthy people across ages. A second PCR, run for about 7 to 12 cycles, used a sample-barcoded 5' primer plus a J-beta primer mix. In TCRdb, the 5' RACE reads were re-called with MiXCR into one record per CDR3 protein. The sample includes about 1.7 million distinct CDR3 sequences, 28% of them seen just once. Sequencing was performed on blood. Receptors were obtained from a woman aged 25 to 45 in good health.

Written as DNA, the CDR3 is TGTGCCACCAGCAGAGAAAACAATGAGCAGTTCTTC. Its protein product is CATSRENNEQFF. The V call is TRBV15, the J call TRBJ2-1; D is uncertain. This CDR3 is 12 amino acids long. Germline CDR1 and CDR2: LNHNV and YYDKDF (reference sequence). V shed 0 bases and J shed 5 bases, with 2 bases lying between them.

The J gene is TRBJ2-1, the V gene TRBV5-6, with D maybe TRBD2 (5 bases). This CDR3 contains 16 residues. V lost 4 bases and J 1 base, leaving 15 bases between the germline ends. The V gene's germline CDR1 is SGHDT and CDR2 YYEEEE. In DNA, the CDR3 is TGTGCCAGCAGCCTGAAGGACGGACTTTCCTACAATGAGCAGTTCTTC. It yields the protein CASSLKDGLSYNEQFF.

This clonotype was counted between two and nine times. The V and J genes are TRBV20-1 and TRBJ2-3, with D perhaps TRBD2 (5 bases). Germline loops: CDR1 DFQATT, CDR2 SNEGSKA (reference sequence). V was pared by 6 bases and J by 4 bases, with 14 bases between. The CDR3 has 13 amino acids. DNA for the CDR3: TGCAGTGCCCGCCACCTGAGGGCAGATACGCAGTATTTT. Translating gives CSARHLRADTQYF.

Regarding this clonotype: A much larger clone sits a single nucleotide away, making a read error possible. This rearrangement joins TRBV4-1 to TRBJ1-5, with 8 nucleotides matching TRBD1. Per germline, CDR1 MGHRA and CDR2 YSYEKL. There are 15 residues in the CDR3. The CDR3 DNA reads TGCGCCAGCAGCCAAGTTCAGGGGGCTGGTCAGCTCCAGCATTTT. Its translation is CASSQVQGAGQLQHF.

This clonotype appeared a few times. CDR3 region: CASSLDLAPYNEQFF. The CDR3 DNA sequence: TGTGCCAGCAGCTTAGATTTAGCACCCTACAATGAGCAGTTCTTC. V gene TRBV7-3 combines with J gene TRBJ2-1; D remains unclear. Germline CDR1 SGHTA, CDR2 FQGTGA. The V end was cut by 2 bases, the J end by 2 bases, with 10 bases between. This CDR3 is built from 15 residues.

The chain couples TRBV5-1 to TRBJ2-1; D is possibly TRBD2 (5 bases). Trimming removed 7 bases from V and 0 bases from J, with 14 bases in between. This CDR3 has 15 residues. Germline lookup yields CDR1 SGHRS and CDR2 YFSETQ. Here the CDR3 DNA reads TGCGCCAGCCCCTTTGAGGGCCGCTCCTACAATGAGCAGTTCTTC. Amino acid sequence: CASPFEGRSYNEQFF.

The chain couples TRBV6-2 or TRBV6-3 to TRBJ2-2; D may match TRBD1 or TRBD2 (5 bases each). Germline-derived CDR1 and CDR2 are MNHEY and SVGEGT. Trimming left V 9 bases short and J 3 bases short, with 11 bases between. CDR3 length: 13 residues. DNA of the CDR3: TGTGCCAGTCGATGGGGGTACACCGGGGAGCTGTTTTTT. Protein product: CASRWGYTGELFF.

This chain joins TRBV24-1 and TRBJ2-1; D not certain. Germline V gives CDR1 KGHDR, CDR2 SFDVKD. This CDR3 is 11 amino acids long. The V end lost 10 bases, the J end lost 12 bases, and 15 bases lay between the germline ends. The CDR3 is CATQRETVQFF. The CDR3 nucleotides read TGTGCCACTCAGAGAGAGACGGTGCAGTTCTTC.

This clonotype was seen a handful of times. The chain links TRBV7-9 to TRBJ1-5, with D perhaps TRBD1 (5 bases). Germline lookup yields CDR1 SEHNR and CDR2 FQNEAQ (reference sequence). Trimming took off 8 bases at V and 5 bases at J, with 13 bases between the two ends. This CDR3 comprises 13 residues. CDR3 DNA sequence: TGTGCCAGCTTGAGAGTAGGGGATCAGCCCCAGCATTTT. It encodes CASLRVGDQPQHF.

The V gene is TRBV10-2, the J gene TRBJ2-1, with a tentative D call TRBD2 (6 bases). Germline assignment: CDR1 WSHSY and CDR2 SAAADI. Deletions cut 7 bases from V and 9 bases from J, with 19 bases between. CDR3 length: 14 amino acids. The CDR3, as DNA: TGCGCCAGCAAAAACTACGGGAGATCCAGTGAGCAGTTCTTC. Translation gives CASKNYGRSSEQFF.

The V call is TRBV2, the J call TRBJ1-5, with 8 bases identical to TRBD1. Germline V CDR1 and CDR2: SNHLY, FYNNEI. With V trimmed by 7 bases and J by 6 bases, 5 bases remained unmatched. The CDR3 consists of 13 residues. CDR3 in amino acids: CASTGTGAQPQHF. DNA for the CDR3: TGTGCCAGCACCGGGACAGGCGCTCAGCCCCAGCATTTT. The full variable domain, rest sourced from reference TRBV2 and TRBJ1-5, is EPEVTQTPSHQVTQMGQEVILRCVPISNHLYFYWYRQILGQKVEFLVSFYNNEISEKSEIFDDQFSVERPDGSNFTLKIRSTKLEDSAMYFCASTGTGAQPQHFGDGTRLSIL.

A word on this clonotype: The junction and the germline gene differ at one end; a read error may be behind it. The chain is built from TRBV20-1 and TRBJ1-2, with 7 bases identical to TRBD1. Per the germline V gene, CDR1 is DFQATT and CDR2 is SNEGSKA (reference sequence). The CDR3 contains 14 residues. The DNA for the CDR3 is TGCAGTGCCCAGGGGGACGGAGAAAACTATGACTACACCTTC. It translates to CSAQGDGENYDYTF.

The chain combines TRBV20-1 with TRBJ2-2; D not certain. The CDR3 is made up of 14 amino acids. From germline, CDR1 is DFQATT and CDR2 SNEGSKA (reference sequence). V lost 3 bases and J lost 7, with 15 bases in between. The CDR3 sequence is CSASWKRVNGELFF. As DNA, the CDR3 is TGCAGTGCTAGTTGGAAAAGAGTAAACGGGGAGCTGTTTTTT.

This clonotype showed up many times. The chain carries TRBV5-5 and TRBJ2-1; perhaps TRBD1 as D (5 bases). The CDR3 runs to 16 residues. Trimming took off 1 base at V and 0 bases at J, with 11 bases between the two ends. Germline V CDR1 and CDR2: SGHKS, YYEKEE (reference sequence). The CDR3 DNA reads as TGTGCCAGCAGCTTGCAGGGCCCTCCCTCCTACAATGAGCAGTTCTTC. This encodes CASSLQGPPSYNEQFF.

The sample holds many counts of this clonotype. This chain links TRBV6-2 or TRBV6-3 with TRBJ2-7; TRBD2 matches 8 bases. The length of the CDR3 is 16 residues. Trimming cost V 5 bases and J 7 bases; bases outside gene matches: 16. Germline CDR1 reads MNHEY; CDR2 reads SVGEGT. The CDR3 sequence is CASSLSPGLGIGEQYF. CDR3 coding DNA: TGTGCCAGCAGTCTATCCCCGGGACTAGGGATCGGAGAGCAGTACTTC.

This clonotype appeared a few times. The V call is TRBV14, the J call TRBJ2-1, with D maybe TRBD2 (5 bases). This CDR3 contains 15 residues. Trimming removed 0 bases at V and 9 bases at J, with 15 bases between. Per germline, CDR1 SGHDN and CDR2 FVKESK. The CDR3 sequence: CASSQDRLAPSEQFF. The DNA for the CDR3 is TGTGCCAGCAGCCAAGATCGGCTAGCCCCTAGTGAGCAGTTCTTC.

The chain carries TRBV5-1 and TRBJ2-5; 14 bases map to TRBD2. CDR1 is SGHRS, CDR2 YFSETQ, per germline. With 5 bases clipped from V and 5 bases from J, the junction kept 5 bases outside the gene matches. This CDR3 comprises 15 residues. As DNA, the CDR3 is TGCGCCAGCAGAGGGACTAGCGGGGGATTGGAGACCCAGTACTTC. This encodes CASRGTSGGLETQYF.

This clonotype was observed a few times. CDR3 nucleotide sequence: TGTGCCAGCAGTTACCGGCCAAAACCGGGACCTGTTGTTTTCTTT. Translated: CASSYRPKPGPVVFF. The V and J genes are TRBV6-5 and TRBJ1-1, with TRBD1 as a possible D gene (5 bases). V dropped 2 bases and J dropped 13 bases, with 23 bases sitting between them. Germline CDR1 reads MNHEY; CDR2 reads SVGAGI. The CDR3 totals 15 residues.

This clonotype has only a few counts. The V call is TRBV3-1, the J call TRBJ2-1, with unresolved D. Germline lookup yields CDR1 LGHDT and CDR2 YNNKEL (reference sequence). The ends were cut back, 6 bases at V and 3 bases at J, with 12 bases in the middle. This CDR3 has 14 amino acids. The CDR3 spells CASRLGRLYNEQFF. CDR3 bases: TGTGCCAGCAGACTCGGCAGACTCTACAATGAGCAGTTCTTC.

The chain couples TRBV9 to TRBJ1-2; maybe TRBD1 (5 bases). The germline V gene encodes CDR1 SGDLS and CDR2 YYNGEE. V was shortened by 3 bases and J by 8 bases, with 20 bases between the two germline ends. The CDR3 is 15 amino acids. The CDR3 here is CASSARDPLVGGYTF. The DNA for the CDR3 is TGTGCCAGCAGCGCAAGGGACCCTCTAGTAGGGGGCTACACCTTC.

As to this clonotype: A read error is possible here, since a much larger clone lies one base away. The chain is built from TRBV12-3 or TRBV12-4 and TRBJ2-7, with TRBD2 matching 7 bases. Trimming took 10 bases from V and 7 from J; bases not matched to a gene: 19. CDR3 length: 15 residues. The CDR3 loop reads CATRMTSNPHNEQYF. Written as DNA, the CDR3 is TGTGCCACCCGGATGACTAGCAACCCCCACAATGAGCAGTACTTC.

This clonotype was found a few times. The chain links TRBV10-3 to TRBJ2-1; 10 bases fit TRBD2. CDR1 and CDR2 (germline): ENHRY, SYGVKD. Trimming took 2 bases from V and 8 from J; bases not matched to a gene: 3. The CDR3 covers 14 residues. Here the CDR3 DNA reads TGTGCCATCAGTGAGAGCGGGGGGGTCGATGAGCAGTTCTTC. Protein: CAISESGGVDEQFF.

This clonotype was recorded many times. CDR3: CASSYGAGNSYEQYF. The CDR3 DNA reads TGTGCCAGCAGTTACGGAGCGGGGAACTCCTACGAGCAGTACTTC. V usage is TRBV6-2 or TRBV6-3 and J usage is TRBJ2-7, with 7 bases fitting TRBD2. The CDR3 has 15 residues. Germline V lookup: CDR1 MNHEY, CDR2 SVGEGT. V lost 2 bases to trimming and J lost 0 bases; unmatched junction nucleotides: 4.

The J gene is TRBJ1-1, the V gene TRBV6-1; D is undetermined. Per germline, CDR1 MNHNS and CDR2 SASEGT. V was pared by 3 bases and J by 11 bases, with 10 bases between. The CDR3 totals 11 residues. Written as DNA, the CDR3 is TGTGCCAGCAGTGACCCAGTAACGGCTTTCTTT. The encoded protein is CASSDPVTAFF.

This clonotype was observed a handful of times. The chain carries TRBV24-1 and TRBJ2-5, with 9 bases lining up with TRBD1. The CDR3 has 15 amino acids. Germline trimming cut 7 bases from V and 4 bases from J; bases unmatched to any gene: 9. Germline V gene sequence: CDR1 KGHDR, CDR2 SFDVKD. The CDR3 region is CATSPGGQGTETQYF. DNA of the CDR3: TGTGCCACCAGCCCTGGGGGACAGGGAACAGAGACCCAGTACTTC.